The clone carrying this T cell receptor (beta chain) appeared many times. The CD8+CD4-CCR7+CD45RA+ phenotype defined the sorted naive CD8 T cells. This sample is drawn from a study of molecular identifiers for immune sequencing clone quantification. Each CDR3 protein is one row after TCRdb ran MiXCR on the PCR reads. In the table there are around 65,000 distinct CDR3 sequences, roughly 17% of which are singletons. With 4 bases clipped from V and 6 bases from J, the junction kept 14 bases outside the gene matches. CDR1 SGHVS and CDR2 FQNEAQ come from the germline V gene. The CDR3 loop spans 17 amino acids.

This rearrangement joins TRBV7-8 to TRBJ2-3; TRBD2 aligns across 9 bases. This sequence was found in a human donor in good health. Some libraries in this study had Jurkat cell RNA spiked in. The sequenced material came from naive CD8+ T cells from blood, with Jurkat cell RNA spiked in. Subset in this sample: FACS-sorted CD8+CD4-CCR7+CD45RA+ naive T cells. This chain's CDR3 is CASSSRISGGGGDTQYF. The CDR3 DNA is TGTGCCAGCAGCTCGCGAATTAGCGGGGGAGGGGGTGATACGCAGTATTTT. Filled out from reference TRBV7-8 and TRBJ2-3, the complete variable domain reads GAGVSQSPRYKVAKRGQDVALRCDPISGHVSLFWYQQALGQGPEFLTYFQNEAQLDKSGLPSDRFFAERPEGSVSTLKIQRTQQEDSAVYLCASSSRISGGGGDTQYFGPGTRLTVL.